This entry lists 19 T cell receptor beta chains sequenced from one sample in a study of T cell responses to AZD1222 COVID-19 vaccine. The protocol was immunoSEQ multiplex PCR, while the TCRdb copy is restricted to in-frame clones and leaves out a portion. This table holds over 100,000 clones, around 87% found once. The sequences come from peripheral blood, collected 28 days after the second AZD1222 dose. These receptor sequences come from an adult who received the AZD1222 COVID-19 vaccine.

This chain uses TRBV18 with TRBJ2-3; D is perhaps TRBD2 (6 bases). The V end was cut by 0 bases, the J end by 4 bases, with 8 bases between. The CDR3 runs 14 residues. In germline, CDR1 is KGHSH, CDR2 LQKENI. DNA of the CDR3: TGTGCCAGCTCACCACCCGGGGGATCAGATACGCAGTATTTT. It yields the protein CASSPPGGSDTQYF.

The chain has TRBV28 and TRBJ1-4; D not resolved. The germline V gene has CDR1 MDHEN and CDR2 SYDVKM. V was shortened by 0 bases and J by 7 bases, with 6 bases between the two germline ends. The CDR3 has 13 residues. CDR3 loop: CASSLWGGEKLFF. The CDR3 DNA follows: TGTGCCAGCAGTTTATGGGGCGGTGAAAAACTGTTTTTT. Variable domain in full (rest from reference TRBV28 and TRBJ1-4): DVKVTQSSRYLVKRTGEKVFLECVQDMDHENMFWYRQDPGLGLRLIYFSYDVKMKEKGDIPEGYSVSREKKERFSLILESASTNQTSMYLCASSLWGGEKLFFGSGTQLSVL.

The chain employs TRBV2 and TRBJ2-1; D may be TRBD1 or TRBD2 (5 bases each). Germline CDR1 SNHLY, CDR2 FYNNEI. V was pared by 2 bases and J by 4 bases, with 12 bases between. The CDR3 runs to 15 residues. CDR3 sequence reads: CASSEWGEGYNEQFF. In DNA, the CDR3 is TGTGCCAGCAGTGAATGGGGTGAGGGGTACAATGAGCAGTTCTTC.

This chain connects TRBV7-2 to TRBJ1-3; 9 bases map to TRBD1. Trimming removed 3 bases from V and 3 bases from J; junction bases left unmatched: 6. The CDR3 contains 16 residues. The germline V gene has CDR1 SGHTA and CDR2 FQGNSA. In DNA, the CDR3 is TGTGCCAGCAGCTTGGACAGGGGAGGTCGTGGAAACACCATATATTTT. This sequence encodes CASSLDRGGRGNTIYF.

V gene TRBV27 combines with J gene TRBJ1-1, with D perhaps matching TRBD1 (5 bases). This CDR3 region has 15 residues. The germline gives CDR1 MNHEY, CDR2 SMNVEV (reference sequence). V was cut by 2 bases and J by 2 bases, with 12 bases left in between. The CDR3 sequence is CASSLGWGVNTEAFF. CDR3 in DNA: TGTGCCAGCAGTTTAGGATGGGGCGTTAACACTGAAGCTTTCTTT.

The V gene is TRBV7-9, the J gene TRBJ1-4, with D tentatively TRBD1 (5 bases). The CDR3 length is 15 residues. CDR1 is SEHNR and CDR2 is FQNEAQ in the germline V gene (reference sequence). The V end was cut by 2 bases, the J end by 4 bases, with 11 bases between. CDR3 amino acids: CASSLPQGSNEKLFF. CDR3 nucleotide sequence: TGTGCCAGCAGCTTACCCCAGGGAAGTAATGAAAAACTGTTTTTT.

The V call is TRBV10-3, the J call TRBJ2-1; 10 bases map to TRBD2. V gave up 5 bases and J gave up 2 bases; unmatched junction bases: 3. Per germline, CDR1 ENHRY and CDR2 SYGVKD. This CDR3 contains 15 residues. CDR3 amino acids: CAISQSGGAYNEQFF. The CDR3, as DNA: TGTGCCATCAGTCAGAGCGGGGGGGCCTACAATGAGCAGTTCTTC.

The rearrangement uses TRBV2 and TRBJ2-5, with a possible D match to TRBD2 (5 bases). Germline values: CDR1 SNHLY, CDR2 FYNNEI. V was pared by 7 bases and J by 0 bases, with 12 bases between. CDR3 size: 14 residues. This CDR3 reads CASTPGGYQETQYF. CDR3 nucleotide sequence: TGTGCCAGCACCCCTGGCGGGTACCAAGAGACCCAGTACTTC. The complete variable domain, with remaining parts taken from reference TRBV2 and TRBJ2-5, reads EPEVTQTPSHQVTQMGQEVILRCVPISNHLYFYWYRQILGQKVEFLVSFYNNEISEKSEIFDDQFSVERPDGSNFTLKIRSTKLEDSAMYFCASTPGGYQETQYFGPGTRLLVL.

The sample holds one count of this clone. This chain links TRBV30 with TRBJ2-1; D gene unclear. The CDR3 has 13 amino acids. The V and J ends lost 4 bases and 7 bases respectively, with 14 bases between them. Looked up from germline, CDR1 is GTSNPN and CDR2 is SVGIG (reference sequence). In nucleotides, the CDR3 is TGTGCCTGGAACTTAGAGAGACTTAATGAGCAGTTCTTC. Its translation: CAWNLERLNEQFF.

The chain joins TRBV14 to TRBJ2-2; TRBD2 matches 9 bases. The germline gives CDR1 SGHDN, CDR2 FVKESK. There are 16 residues in the CDR3. V gave up 3 bases and J gave up 7 bases; unmatched junction bases: 9. The CDR3 nucleotides are TGTGCCAGCAGCCACTGGCGGGGGGGCCAGTTCGGGGAGCTGTTTTTT. It codes for CASSHWRGGQFGELFF. Complete variable domain (other parts from reference TRBV14 and TRBJ2-2): EAGVTQFPSHSVIEKGQTVTLRCDPISGHDNLYWYRRVMGKEIKFLLHFVKESKQDESGMPNNRFLAERTGGTYSTLKVQPAELEDSGVYFCASSHWRGGQFGELFFGEGSRLTVL.

V is TRBV14 and J is TRBJ2-2; D unclear. Germline CDR1 is SGHDN and CDR2 is FVKESK. V lost 4 bases, J lost 5 bases, and 8 bases lay in between. This CDR3 has 13 residues. CDR3 sequence: CASSPLSTGELFF. CDR3 bases: TGTGCCAGCAGCCCCCTCTCTACCGGGGAGCTGTTTTTT.

This chain joins TRBV4-1 and TRBJ2-2; tentatively, D is TRBD1 (5 bases). The V gene's germline CDR1 is MGHRA and CDR2 YSYEKL. The CDR3 sequence is 16 residues long. The V and J ends lost 0 bases and 2 bases respectively, with 10 bases between them. The CDR3 loop is CASSQEMTVNTGELFF. CDR3 bases: TGCGCCAGCAGCCAAGAGATGACAGTAAACACCGGGGAGCTGTTTTTT.

There are a few counts of this clone. The rearrangement joins TRBV5-1 to TRBJ2-1; 8 bases fit TRBD2. V lost 4 bases and J lost 4; bases outside the gene matches: 7. The CDR3 loop spans 15 amino acids. Germline V gives CDR1 SGHRS, CDR2 YFSETQ. CDR3 in amino acids: CASSAGLAGYNEQFF. The CDR3 DNA sequence: TGCGCCAGCAGCGCCGGACTAGCTGGATACAATGAGCAGTTCTTC.

The gene calls are TRBV29-1 and TRBJ1-2, with TRBD1 as a possible D gene (5 bases). Trimming pared 6 bases from V and 3 bases from J, leaving 11 bases between. CDR3 length equals 12 residues. Germline values: CDR1 SQVTM, CDR2 ANQGSEA. CDR3 amino acids: CSVSGRDYGYTF. CDR3 in DNA: TGCAGCGTGTCGGGACGGGACTATGGCTACACCTTC.

This chain connects TRBV7-2 to TRBJ1-3; no firm D call. In germline, CDR1 is SGHTA, CDR2 FQGNSA. CDR3 length equals 17 residues. Trimming stripped 1 base from V and 0 bases from J, with 13 bases between. As DNA, the CDR3 is TGTGCCAGCAGCTTAGAGGGCAGGCTCAGCTCTGGAAACACCATATATTTT. It codes for CASSLEGRLSSGNTIYF.

This chain connects TRBV7-3 to TRBJ2-3; 7 positions agree with TRBD2. Germline V gene data show CDR1 as SGHTA and CDR2 as FQGTGA. The ends lost 1 base at V and 0 bases at J; junction bases unmatched: 1. This CDR3 spans 15 amino acids. CDR3 sequence: CASSLNGGSTDTQYF. The DNA for the CDR3 is TGTGCCAGCAGCTTAAACGGGGGGAGCACAGATACGCAGTATTTT.

This sequence joins TRBV6-5 and TRBJ2-7; D tentatively reads TRBD1 or TRBD2 (6 bases each). Looked up from germline, CDR1 is MNHEY and CDR2 is SVGAGI. Trimming removed 4 bases at V and 5 bases at J, with 18 bases between. CDR3 length: 15 amino acids. CDR3 sequence reads: CASSSTSGARDEQYF. CDR3 DNA sequence: TGTGCCAGCAGTTCTACTTCGGGGGCGAGGGACGAGCAGTACTTC.

In its sample, this clone was seen once. The chain recombines TRBV9 with TRBJ2-1; D may be TRBD2 (6 bases). The CDR3 contains 15 residues. Germline assignment: CDR1 SGDLS and CDR2 YYNGEE. Between the trimmed V and J ends, which lost 3 bases and 0 bases, there was a span of 10 bases. The CDR3 bases are TGTGCCAGCAGCGCCGGACTAAACTCCTACAATGAGCAGTTCTTC. It codes for CASSAGLNSYNEQFF.

This sequence joins TRBV27 and TRBJ2-1; the D is unclear. Germline values: CDR1 MNHEY, CDR2 SMNVEV (reference sequence). The length of the CDR3 is 13 residues. The ends were cut back, 0 bases at V and 6 bases at J, with 6 bases in the middle. The CDR3 DNA reads as TGTGCCAGCAGTTTATCGGGCCCCAATGAGCAGTTCTTC. Translating gives CASSLSGPNEQFF.